This record looks at one T cell receptor (beta chain) sequence and its context. An end of the junction does not agree with germline; a read error may underlie this. Other DNA sequences in the same sample also yield this CDR3. Germline-derived CDR1 and CDR2 are SGHTA and FQGNSA. The CDR3 sequence is 14 residues long. Sequencing was performed with immunoSEQ multiplex PCR; in TCRdb, only in-frame clones are kept and a portion is missing. The sample has about 100,000 clones, about 87% seen once. The sample originates from a study of T cell responses to AZD1222 COVID-19 vaccine. Material: peripheral blood, obtained on day 0 of AZD1222 vaccination. This TCR was recovered from an adult in good health. V gene TRBV7-2 combines with J gene TRBJ2-5, with TRBD2 matching 8 bases. CDR3: CASSLAGFQETQYF. The CDR3 coding sequence is TGTGCCAGCAGCCTAGCGGGCTTCCAAGAGACCCAGTACTTC.